This T cell receptor (beta chain) was observed in a study of blood T cell repertoires in COVID-19. The method was immunoSEQ multiplex PCR; TCRdb's version includes in-frame clones alone and lacks a portion of them. Of roughly 200,000 clones in the sample, 80% to 90% were seen once. The germline V and J ends were trimmed by 5 bases and 0 bases, with 11 bases remaining between them. The germline V gene has CDR1 SNHLY and CDR2 FYNNEI. The CDR3 is made up of 15 amino acids. The material sequenced was peripheral blood. This chain joins TRBV2 and TRBJ1-5; D remains ambiguous. This clonotype originated in a man between 60 and 70 years old who had recovered from COVID-19. The CDR3 here is CASSKSSYSNQPQHF. CDR3 DNA: TGTGCCAGCAGTAAGTCATCCTATAGCAATCAGCCCCAGCATTTT.